This passage covers 18 T cell receptor beta chains from one sample sequenced in a study of regulatory T cells in long-lasting Graves disease. Investigators prepared the TCR beta libraries by applying iRepertoire HTBI primers and Arm-PCR of CDR3 regions. Each CDR3 protein gets one entry after TCRdb re-called the multiplex PCR reads with MiXCR. The table shows 450,000 to 600,000 distinct CDR3 sequences, with roughly 17% occurring only once. The time point here: newly diagnosed GD, antithyroid drugs for less than 3 months. Generation of the TCR library employed RNA extracted from PBMCs. This sample was also put to use in a study of T cells in Graves' hyperthyroidism and ophthalmopathy.

Sequenced material: peripheral blood mononuclear cells (PBMCs), taken at new diagnosis, from a patient treated with antithyroid drugs. The receptors here all came from a man in his forties with Graves disease.

To note about this clonotype: This could be a read error, since a much larger clone is one nucleotide away. V usage is TRBV6-1 and J usage is TRBJ2-7; a possible D gene is TRBD2 (5 bases). V was trimmed by 3 bases and J by 5 bases, leaving 14 bases between them. The V gene's germline CDR1 is MNHNS and CDR2 SASEGT. This CDR3 contains 14 residues. CDR3 amino acids: CASSERASRHEQYF. The CDR3 DNA reads TGTGCCAGCAGTGAGAGGGCTAGCCGCCACGAGCAGTACTTC.

This clonotype was seen at least ten times. The V call is TRBV6-1, the J call TRBJ2-1, with D possibly called TRBD1 or TRBD2 (6 bases each). The CDR3 length is 17 residues. Germline V gene data show CDR1 as MNHNS and CDR2 as SASEGT. The V and J ends lost 6 bases and 0 bases respectively, with 18 bases between them. CDR3 sequence reads: CASRSSTGAHSYNEQFF. CDR3 DNA: TGTGCCAGCAGATCATCGACGGGGGCACACTCCTACAATGAGCAGTTCTTC.

The table lists this clonotype with many counts. The junction differs from germline at one of its ends, possibly a read error. The chain uses TRBV7-9 and TRBJ1-1, with D unresolved. The CDR3 consists of 13 residues. CDR1 and CDR2 from the germline V gene are SEHNR and FQNEAQ (reference sequence). The chain's CDR3 is CASSLGGHTEAFF. The CDR3, as DNA: TGCGCCAGCAGCTTGGGAGGGCACACTGAAGCTTTCTTT.

This clonotype was seen many times. V is TRBV28 and J is TRBJ2-7, with D maybe TRBD1 (5 bases). Germline V gene data show CDR1 as MDHEN and CDR2 as SYDVKM. The CDR3 length is 12 residues. The ends were cut back, 8 bases at V and 2 bases at J, with 10 bases in the middle. The CDR3 DNA sequence: TGTGCCAGCGCAAGGGGCGCCTACGAGCAGTACTTC. This codes for CASARGAYEQYF.

The chain joins TRBV12-3 or TRBV12-4 to TRBJ2-3; TRBD1 aligns across 9 bases. Losses at the gene ends were 6 bases for V and 0 bases for J; bases not matched to a gene: 10. The CDR3 sequence is 17 residues long. CDR3 bases: TGTGCCAGCAGCCCCGGGACAGGGCGACCTAGCACAGATACGCAGTATTTT. Amino acid sequence: CASSPGTGRPSTDTQYF.

This clonotype was counted only a few times. V usage is TRBV6-2 or TRBV6-3 and J usage is TRBJ1-1, with D possibly being TRBD1 (6 bases). The CDR3 has 15 residues. V lost 2 bases and J lost 0, with 10 bases in between. Germline loops: CDR1 MNHEY, CDR2 SVGEGT. The CDR3 region is CASSYTRTVNTEAFF. CDR3 nucleotide sequence: TGTGCCAGCAGTTACACCCGGACAGTGAACACTGAAGCTTTCTTT.

This clonotype appeared many times. The rearrangement links TRBV5-1 to TRBJ2-1, with TRBD2 as a possible D gene (10 bases). The germline gives CDR1 SGHRS, CDR2 YFSETQ. The V end lost 8 bases, the J end lost 6 bases, and 27 bases lay between the germline ends. CDR3 length: 17 residues. For the CDR3, the DNA is TGCGCCAGTTACAGGGGGCTGACTAGCGGGCGTGGCAATGAGCAGTTCTTC. It yields the protein CASYRGLTSGRGNEQFF. The variable domain in full, with the rest retrieved from reference TRBV5-1 and TRBJ2-1, is KAGVTQTPRYLIKTRGQQVTLSCSPISGHRSVSWYQQTPGQGLQFLFEYFSETQRNKGNFPGRFSGRQFSNSRSEMNVSTLELGDSALYLCASYRGLTSGRGNEQFFGPGTRLTVL.

This clonotype was observed at least ten times. V gene TRBV2 combines with J gene TRBJ1-1; D is uncertain. From germline, CDR1 is SNHLY and CDR2 FYNNEI. The CDR3 is 13 residues long. Trimming pared 6 bases from V and 9 bases from J, leaving 17 bases between. CDR3 sequence reads: CASSVSTERKAFF. Written as DNA, the CDR3 is TGTGCCAGCAGCGTGTCCACAGAAAGAAAAGCTTTCTTT. Combining the CDR3 with reference TRBV2 and TRBJ1-1 gives the whole variable domain EPEVTQTPSHQVTQMGQEVILRCVPISNHLYFYWYRQILGQKVEFLVSFYNNEISEKSEIFDDQFSVERPDGSNFTLKIRSTKLEDSAMYFCASSVSTERKAFFGQGTRLTVV.

This chain uses TRBV27 with TRBJ2-1, with 7 bases fitting TRBD2. CDR1 is MNHEY and CDR2 is SMNVEV in the germline V gene (reference sequence). There are 15 residues in the CDR3. Trimming removed 2 bases from V and 9 bases from J; junction bases left unmatched: 10. CDR3 sequence (DNA): TGTGCCAGCAGTTTAATGGCGGGAGTTGCGGGTGAGCAGTTCTTC. Encoded protein: CASSLMAGVAGEQFF.

This clonotype was seen many times. The chain combines TRBV28 with TRBJ2-7; 9 nucleotides agree with TRBD1. In germline, CDR1 is MDHEN, CDR2 SYDVKM. This CDR3 is 14 amino acids long. After removal of 7 bases from V and 4 bases from J, the junction contained 8 bases not matched to a gene. The DNA of the CDR3 is TGTGCCAGCAATACGGGACAGGGTATTTACGAGCAGTACTTC. Translation gives CASNTGQGIYEQYF.

This clonotype was detected only a few times. V and J are TRBV20-1 and TRBJ2-7; 10 bases are shared with TRBD1. From germline, CDR1 is DFQATT and CDR2 SNEGSKA (reference sequence). There are 13 residues in the CDR3. V dropped 6 bases and J dropped 2; count of bases not matched to a gene: 4. CDR3: CSAPGQGAYEQYF. In nucleotides, the CDR3 is TGCAGTGCCCCTGGACAGGGGGCCTACGAGCAGTACTTC.

This clonotype appeared many times. The chain uses TRBV5-1 and TRBJ1-1; no clear D. The germline CDR1 and CDR2 sequences are SGHRS and YFSETQ. The CDR3 totals 15 residues. The V gene lost 0 bases and the J gene lost 0 bases, with 9 bases spanning the gap. CDR3 sequence: CASSLGHGMNTEAFF. The CDR3 DNA reads TGCGCCAGCAGCTTGGGCCACGGGATGAACACTGAAGCTTTCTTT.

This chain connects TRBV29-1 to TRBJ2-3, with TRBD1 identical over 8 bases. V lost 7 bases and J lost 0; bases outside the gene matches: 3. This CDR3 contains 13 residues. Per the germline V gene, CDR1 is SQVTM and CDR2 is ANQGSEA. The DNA for the CDR3 is TGCAGCGCCCGGACAGGGAGCACAGATACGCAGTATTTT. Translated: CSARTGSTDTQYF.

The chain recombines TRBV7-2 with TRBJ2-7; D gene ambiguous. The CDR3 spans 14 residues. CDR1 is SGHTA and CDR2 is FQGNSA in the germline V gene. Trimming left V 1 base short and J 6 bases short, with 13 bases between. CDR3 sequence reads: CASSLGWIPGEQYF. The CDR3 DNA is TGTGCCAGCAGCTTAGGGTGGATCCCGGGCGAGCAGTACTTC.

This clonotype was detected many times. The chain employs TRBV3-1 and TRBJ2-1, with a possible D match to TRBD2 (5 bases). Germline V gene lookup returns CDR1 LGHDT and CDR2 YNNKEL (reference sequence). Trimming took 0 bases from V and 10 from J, leaving 13 bases between them. The CDR3 consists of 14 residues. The CDR3: CASSQDERGWEQFF. The CDR3 DNA follows: TGTGCCAGCAGCCAAGATGAACGGGGTTGGGAGCAGTTCTTC.

This chain connects TRBV19 to TRBJ2-1; D is undetermined. There are 12 residues in the CDR3. Per germline, CDR1 LNHDA and CDR2 SQIVND (reference sequence). Trimming left V 8 bases short and J 2 bases short, with 7 bases between. The chain's CDR3 is CASRHPYNEQFF. The CDR3 bases are TGTGCCAGTCGACATCCCTACAATGAGCAGTTCTTC.

This clonotype showed up many times. The gene calls are TRBV11-3 and TRBJ2-1, with 9 bases fitting TRBD2. Germline CDR1 and CDR2: SGHNT and YENEEA. After removal of 5 bases from V and 7 bases from J, the junction contained 18 bases not matched to a gene. This CDR3 is built from 18 residues. CDR3 in amino acids: CASSLKAAGGLPANEQFF. CDR3 sequence (DNA): TGTGCCAGCAGCCTTAAGGCAGCGGGAGGACTACCCGCGAATGAGCAGTTCTTC.

Notes on this clonotype: A much larger clone lies one base from this, so it may be a read error. The V call is TRBV28, the J call TRBJ2-7; 10 nucleotides match TRBD1. Germline CDR1 and CDR2: MDHEN and SYDVKM. This CDR3 has 16 amino acids. As DNA, the CDR3 is TGTGTCAGCAGTCAATTACCGGGACAGGGGAACTACGAGCAGTACTTC. It is translated as CVSSQLPGQGNYEQYF.